This T cell receptor beta chain was identified during a study of T-cell reconstitution after alpha-beta-depleted transplantation in children. Findings and limits, study-wide: Expanded graft clones, several hundred of them, were reportedly the source of alpha-beta T cells about two months after transplant. Recipient T cells and thymic progenitors that survived were the source of the high TCRbeta diversity seen at day 60 in some patients. T cells produced anew were the main source of T-cell counts and diversity one year after transplant.

Germline V gives CDR1 SGHKS, CDR2 YYEKEE (reference sequence). The CDR3 is made up of 12 amino acids. Construction of the TCRbeta library involved unique molecular identifiers. TCRdb reprocessed the PCR reads with MiXCR, giving one entry per CDR3 protein. The repertoire has about 980,000 distinct CDR3 sequences, around 30% of them found once; the top ten carry about 28%. This clonotype was observed a single time. What it binds is not known. A read error may produce the germline difference seen at one junction end. This TCR derives from a boy in the first two years of life who had a stem cell transplant for SCID, so the T cells may come from the graft donor. V usage is TRBV5-5 and J usage is TRBJ2-7, with a possible D match to TRBD1 (6 bases). The input for sequencing was PBMCs, mostly from graft donor cells, taken 360 days after TCRalphabeta/CD19-depleted stem cell transplant. CDR3 protein: CASSPRTAEPYF. The CDR3 DNA sequence: TGTGCCAGCAGCCCCAGGACAGCAGAGCCGTACTTC.